Listed below are T cell receptor beta chains from one sample, sequenced in a study of T cell repertoires in cytomegalovirus infection. TCRdb itself ran the reads through MiXCR, one entry per CDR3 protein. The table records some 680,000 distinct CDR3 sequences, under 40% of them present only once. Sequenced material: PBMCs. All receptors derive from a human donor in good health (CMV status not recorded). Some clones in this sample may be carry-over from other donors' samples. CDR3s include the opening cysteine and the closing phenylalanine or tryptophan. A D gene is named only where the DNA matches it firmly. Size values are once, few and many counts, or a class for expanded clones, and some rows have none.

clone_size: NA; v_call: TRBV4-1; j_call: TRBJ1-2; d_call: NA; cdr3_nt: TGCGCCAGCAGCCAAGATTGGGGGGTCTATGGCTACACCTTC; cdr3_aa: CASSQDWGVYGYTF
clone_size: NA; v_call: TRBV7-9; j_call: TRBJ1-1; d_call: TRBD1; cdr3_nt: TGTGCCAGCAGCCAGAGAACCGGGACAGAGAACACTGAAGCTTTCTTT; cdr3_aa: CASSQRTGTENTEAFF
clone_size: few; v_call: TRBV7-2; j_call: TRBJ2-7; d_call: TRBD1; cdr3_nt: TGTGCCAGCAGCTTAACCGGGACAGCCTACGAGCAGTACTTC; cdr3_aa: CASSLTGTAYEQYF
clone_size: NA; v_call: TRBV20-1; j_call: TRBJ2-1; d_call: NA; cdr3_nt: TGCAGTGCTTCCCAGGGGAATGAGCAGTTCTTC; cdr3_aa: CSASQGNEQFF
clone_size: NA; v_call: TRBV2; j_call: TRBJ1-4; d_call: NA; cdr3_nt: TGTGCCAGCAGTGGTATCGGCAGAACTAATGAAAAACTGTTTTTT; cdr3_aa: CASSGIGRTNEKLFF
clone_size: many; v_call: TRBV7-8; j_call: TRBJ2-7; d_call: NA; cdr3_nt: TGTGCCAGCAGCTTAGAAATGGGGTCTTGGCCTGACTACGAGCAGTACTTC; cdr3_aa: CASSLEMGSWPDYEQYF
clone_size: NA; v_call: TRBV6-1; j_call: TRBJ2-1; d_call: NA; cdr3_nt: TGTGCCAGCAGTGAAAGGGGCGATGAGCAGTTCTTC; cdr3_aa: CASSERGDEQFF
clone_size: few; v_call: TRBV6-8; j_call: TRBJ2-3; d_call: TRBD2; cdr3_nt: TGTGCTGTAAAGCGGGAGGGATTCACAGATACGCAGTATTTT; cdr3_aa: CAVKREGFTDTQYF
clone_size: NA; v_call: TRBV25-1; j_call: TRBJ1-1; d_call: TRBD1; cdr3_nt: TGTGCCAGCAGTGAATTAGGACAGGGGAGGCTGAACACTGAAGCTTTCTTT; cdr3_aa: CASSELGQGRLNTEAFF
clone_size: NA; v_call: TRBV11-2; j_call: TRBJ2-3; d_call: NA; cdr3_nt: TGTGCCAGCAGCTTAGTGACGACTAGCACAGATACGCAGTATTTT; cdr3_aa: CASSLVTTSTDTQYF
clone_size: NA; v_call: TRBV20-1; j_call: TRBJ2-4; d_call: TRBD1; cdr3_nt: TGCAGTGCCAGGGACAGGGAATCAAGAAACATTCAGTACTTC; cdr3_aa: CSARDRESRNIQYF
clone_size: few; v_call: TRBV7-8; j_call: TRBJ2-5; d_call: NA; cdr3_nt: TGTGCCAGCAGCCCCAGGCGAGAGAGGGAGACCCAGTACTTC; cdr3_aa: CASSPRRERETQYF
clone_size: many; v_call: TRBV7-2; j_call: TRBJ2-3; d_call: NA; cdr3_nt: TGTGCCAGCAGTCAGGAGGGACTTAGGACAGATACGCAGTATTTT; cdr3_aa: CASSQEGLRTDTQYF
clone_size: NA; v_call: TRBV28; j_call: TRBJ1-2; d_call: NA; cdr3_nt: TGTGCCAGCAGTTTAGGGGGTATGAGGGGCGATGGCTACACCTTC; cdr3_aa: CASSLGGMRGDGYTF
clone_size: NA; v_call: TRBV29-1; j_call: TRBJ2-4; d_call: NA; cdr3_nt: TGCAGCGTCGCCCTCCTAGCCAAAAACATTCAGTACTTC; cdr3_aa: CSVALLAKNIQYF
clone_size: many; v_call: TRBV7-9; j_call: TRBJ1-6; d_call: NA; cdr3_nt: TGTGCCAGCAGCTTACTACGGCAGATGGAGGCTGGGTCACCCCTCCACTTT; cdr3_aa: CASSLLRQMEAGSPLHF